Below, 20 T cell receptor beta chains from the same sample are listed, as sequenced in a study of blood T cell repertoires in COVID-19. Here immunoSEQ multiplex PCR was the method, and the copy in TCRdb shows in-frame clones only, minus some. Here the sample spans 80,000 or so clones, roughly 87% being singletons. Sequenced sample: peripheral blood. The receptors here all came from a woman aged 50 to 60 in a cohort sampled during active COVID-19.

The chain carries TRBV4-2 and TRBJ2-2, with 9 bases matching TRBD2. The CDR3 extends over 17 amino acids. The ends lost 0 bases at V and 5 bases at J; junction bases unmatched: 7. Germline V gives CDR1 LGHNA, CDR2 YNFKEQ. This chain's CDR3 is CASSQDQAGGPTGELFF. The DNA for the CDR3 is TGTGCCAGCAGCCAAGATCAGGCGGGAGGGCCGACCGGGGAGCTGTTTTTT.

The gene calls are TRBV7-2 and TRBJ2-7, with TRBD2 matching over 7 bases. With 8 bases clipped from V and 6 bases from J, the junction kept 16 bases outside the gene matches. The CDR3 is 15 residues long. Germline values: CDR1 SGHTA, CDR2 FQGNSA. CDR3 protein: CASSLGRGEWGEQYF. The DNA for the CDR3 is TGTGCCAGCTCCTTAGGACGGGGGGAGTGGGGCGAGCAGTACTTC.

The J gene is TRBJ2-6, the V gene TRBV7-9; 9 bases map to TRBD1. The CDR3 spans 16 residues. Germline V gives CDR1 SEHNR, CDR2 FQNEAQ (reference sequence). V lost 5 bases and J lost 3; bases outside the gene matches: 5. CDR3 sequence: CASSLGQGNGANVLTF. The CDR3 coding sequence is TGTGCCAGCAGCCTCGGACAGGGGAATGGGGCCAACGTCCTGACTTTC.

The J gene is TRBJ2-1, the V gene TRBV5-6, with D perhaps TRBD2 (5 bases). This CDR3 comprises 15 residues. V was cut by 6 bases and J by 0 bases, with 13 bases left in between. CDR1 and CDR2 (germline): SGHDT, YYEEEE. For the CDR3, the DNA is TGTGCCAGCATCCTAGCCGTTGGCTCCTACAATGAGCAGTTCTTC. This encodes CASILAVGSYNEQFF.

On this clone: Mismatch with germline at one junction end may stem from a read error. The rearrangement joins TRBV6-1 to TRBJ2-2; 9 bases line up with TRBD2. The V gene's germline CDR1 is MNHNS and CDR2 SASEGT. The CDR3 loop spans 16 amino acids. The CDR3 DNA is TGTGCCAGCAGTAAAGCCGGGACTAGCCGAACCGGGGAGCTGTTTTTT. Protein sequence: CASSKAGTSRTGELFF.

The V and J genes are TRBV5-1 and TRBJ2-1; possibly TRBD2 for D (5 bases). Between the trimmed V and J ends, which lost 1 base and 9 bases, there was a span of 17 bases. Germline CDR1 and CDR2: SGHRS and YFSETQ. This CDR3 has 15 amino acids. Written as DNA, the CDR3 is TGCGCCAGCAGCTTGACTAATCAAATGGCGGGTGAGCAGTTCTTC. Translating it yields CASSLTNQMAGEQFF.

The gene calls are TRBV3-1 (or the pseudogene TRBV3-2) and TRBJ2-7; D unresolved. Trimming removed 1 base at V and 3 bases at J, with 7 bases between. This CDR3 contains 13 residues. In germline, CDR1 is LGHDT, CDR2 YNNKEL (reference sequence). The CDR3: CASSQGGFYEQYF. In DNA, the CDR3 is TGTGCCAGCAGCCAAGGCGGTTTCTACGAGCAGTACTTC.

The rearrangement links TRBV6-5 to TRBJ2-7, with D possibly matching TRBD1 (5 bases). CDR3 length: 15 amino acids. Trimming pared 6 bases from V and 3 bases from J, leaving 18 bases between. From germline, CDR1 is MNHEY and CDR2 SVGAGI. The CDR3 DNA is TGTGCCAGCAGCTCCACAGGTTCCGTTTTCTACGAGCAGTACTTC. The encoded protein is CASSSTGSVFYEQYF.

This clone was counted once. At the DNA level, this CDR3 is encoded by other sequences in the same sample as well. V and J are TRBV28 and TRBJ1-2, with D perhaps matching TRBD1 (6 bases). CDR1 is MDHEN, CDR2 SYDVKM, per germline. The CDR3 extends over 13 amino acids. V was cut by 6 bases and J by 2 bases, with 10 bases left in between. CDR3 sequence (DNA): TGTGCCAGCAGCCTAGGACAGAACTATGGCTACACCTTC. Translation: CASSLGQNYGYTF.

The V call is TRBV7-9, the J call TRBJ2-1; TRBD1 aligns across 10 bases. This CDR3 has 16 residues. Per germline, CDR1 SEHNR and CDR2 FQNEAQ (reference sequence). Trimming removed 2 bases from V and 7 bases from J; junction bases left unmatched: 8. The CDR3 spells CASSLPRQGARNEQFF. CDR3 in DNA: TGTGCCAGCAGCTTACCCCGACAGGGGGCGCGGAATGAGCAGTTCTTC.

The chain is built from TRBV6-6 and TRBJ1-1; D unclear. Germline loops: CDR1 MNHNY, CDR2 SVGAGI (reference sequence). V shed 7 bases and J shed 1 base, with 10 bases lying between them. The CDR3 is 13 residues long. The CDR3, as DNA: TGTGCCAGCACCCAAGAGCCGAACACTGAAGCTTTCTTT. Its protein product is CASTQEPNTEAFF.

The genes are TRBV28 and TRBJ2-7; D is uncertain. CDR3 length: 13 residues. Germline V lookup: CDR1 MDHEN, CDR2 SYDVKM. V lost 2 bases and J 6 bases, leaving 11 bases between the germline ends. The CDR3 DNA is TGTGCCAGCAGTTTAGAGGAGTCGCGCGAGCAGTACTTC. Its protein product is CASSLEESREQYF.

This clone was seen a few times. J is TRBJ2-7 and V is TRBV15; no firm D call. Trimming removed 3 bases from V and 3 bases from J, with 12 bases in between. CDR3 size: 14 residues. Germline CDR1 reads LNHNV; CDR2 reads YYDKDF (reference sequence). CDR3 region: CATSSSAEIYEQYF. CDR3 sequence (DNA): TGTGCCACCAGCAGTTCCGCCGAGATCTACGAGCAGTACTTC. The full variable domain, completed using reference TRBV15 and TRBJ2-7, is DAMVIQNPRYQVTQFGKPVTLSCSQTLNHNVMYWYQQKSSQAPKLLFHYYDKDFNNEADTPDNFQSRRPNTSFCFLDIRSPGLGDTAMYLCATSSSAEIYEQYFGPGTRLTVT.

This chain uses TRBV6-5 with TRBJ2-1, with TRBD1 matching 7 bases. Germline-derived CDR1 and CDR2 are MNHEY and SVGAGI. V lost 4 bases to trimming and J lost 5 bases; unmatched junction nucleotides: 5. The CDR3 runs to 14 residues. CDR3 residues: CASSSGQADNEQFF. CDR3 coding DNA: TGTGCCAGCAGTTCAGGACAGGCAGACAATGAGCAGTTCTTC.

The chain uses TRBV27 and TRBJ2-1; possible D gene TRBD2, 6 bases. V dropped 4 bases and J dropped 10 bases, with 17 bases sitting between them. Germline CDR1 reads MNHEY; CDR2 reads SMNVEV (reference sequence). This CDR3 has 14 amino acids. The DNA of the CDR3 is TGTGCCAGCAGTTCCCCTCTAGCGCGGGACGAGCAGTTCTTC. Translated, it gives CASSSPLARDEQFF.

This chain connects TRBV27 to TRBJ1-5; D gene ambiguous. This CDR3 is built from 14 residues. V lost 4 bases and J 6 bases, leaving 13 bases between the germline ends. CDR1 is MNHEY and CDR2 is SMNVEV in the germline V gene (reference sequence). The CDR3 is CASSYGSAGQPQHF. The CDR3 DNA reads as TGTGCCAGCAGTTACGGGTCGGCCGGTCAGCCCCAGCATTTT.

The chain links TRBV5-1 to TRBJ1-1; weak D call: TRBD1 (5 bases). The CDR3 is 11 amino acids. Germline-derived CDR1 and CDR2 are SGHRS and YFSETQ. The V end lost 3 bases, the J end lost 9 bases, and 9 bases lay between the germline ends. The DNA of the CDR3 is TGCGCCAGCAGCTCGGGACTCCAAGCTTTCTTT. Translation: CASSSGLQAFF.

This chain uses TRBV3-1 (or the pseudogene TRBV3-2) with TRBJ1-2; D perhaps matches TRBD1 (5 bases). The CDR3 length is 16 residues. CDR1 is LGHDT and CDR2 is YNNKEL in the germline V gene (reference sequence). The V end was cut by 0 bases, the J end by 2 bases, with 13 bases between. Written as DNA, the CDR3 is TGTGCCAGCAGCCAAGATGGGGGGAGGGCGAACTATGGCTACACCTTC. Its protein product is CASSQDGGRANYGYTF.

This clone was detected only once. V usage is TRBV11-2 and J usage is TRBJ1-1; D is perhaps TRBD1 (6 bases). CDR3 size: 15 residues. Germline lookup yields CDR1 SGHAT and CDR2 FQNNGV. V was cut by 3 bases and J by 6 bases, with 17 bases left in between. DNA for the CDR3: TGTGCCAGCAGCTTTTCCCCCTCTCGACAGGCTGAAGCTTTCTTT. Its translation is CASSFSPSRQAEAFF. Drawing the rest from reference TRBV11-2 and TRBJ1-1, the complete variable domain is EAGVAQSPRYKIIEKRQSVAFWCNPISGHATLYWYQQILGQGPKLLIQFQNNGVVDDSQLPKDRFSAERLKGVDSTLKIQPAKLEDSAVYLCASSFSPSRQAEAFFGQGTRLTVV.

The CDR3 region is CASSLPGPSGHNEQFF. CDR3 DNA sequence: TGTGCCAGCAGTTTACCAGGGCCTAGCGGACACAATGAGCAGTTCTTC. The chain uses TRBV28 and TRBJ2-1, with TRBD2 matching 7 bases. After removal of 2 bases from V and 5 bases from J, the junction contained 9 bases not matched to a gene. This CDR3 is built from 16 residues. Per the germline V gene, CDR1 is MDHEN and CDR2 is SYDVKM.